The 27 T cell receptor beta chains listed next were all sequenced from one sample in a study of blood T cell repertoires in COVID-19. Produced via immunoSEQ multiplex PCR; TCRdb's table is partial and in-frame only. The table has about 110,000 clones, 84% seen once. The sample comprised peripheral blood. These receptors were collected from a woman older than 75 with active or convalescent COVID-19.

This clone was detected a few times. The chain employs TRBV6-4 and TRBJ1-6; no clear D. With 0 bases removed from V and 11 bases from J, the gap between germline ends came to 8 bases. This CDR3 is 13 amino acids long. CDR1 and CDR2 from the germline V gene are MRHNA and SNTAGT. CDR3 amino acids: CASSDSNITPLHF. DNA for the CDR3: TGTGCCAGCAGTGACTCGAACATCACACCCCTCCACTTT.

The CDR3: CASSPLSSSPDTQYF. In DNA, the CDR3 is TGTGCCAGCAGCCCACTAAGCTCCAGTCCAGATACGCAGTATTTT. V and J are TRBV3-1 (or the pseudogene TRBV3-2) and TRBJ2-3; D unresolved. This CDR3 is built from 15 residues. V dropped 4 bases and J dropped 4 bases, with 15 bases sitting between them. CDR1 and CDR2 from the germline V gene are LGHDT and YNNKEL (reference sequence).

This rearrangement joins TRBV5-1 to TRBJ2-7, with D unclear. V lost 0 bases and J 4 bases, leaving 14 bases between the germline ends. There are 15 residues in the CDR3. CDR1 and CDR2 from the germline V gene are SGHRS and YFSETQ. The CDR3 sequence is CASSLVGRVAYEQYF. In nucleotides, the CDR3 is TGCGCCAGCAGCTTGGTGGGCAGAGTTGCGTACGAGCAGTACTTC.

The chain uses TRBV7-9 and TRBJ2-7, with 9 bases identical to TRBD1. V shed 4 bases, J shed 2 bases, and the junction held 6 bases outside the gene matches. This CDR3 spans 15 amino acids. CDR1 is SEHNR, CDR2 FQNEAQ, per germline (reference sequence). In nucleotides, the CDR3 is TGTGCCAGCAGCTCCGTCCGGGACAGGGCCTACGAGCAGTACTTC. It translates to CASSSVRDRAYEQYF.

This chain joins TRBV6-5 and TRBJ1-2; D gene uncertain. V lost 0 bases and J lost 7, with 15 bases in between. Germline V gene lookup returns CDR1 MNHEY and CDR2 SVGAGI. This CDR3 contains 15 residues. CDR3 coding DNA: TGTGCCAGCAGTTACTCGAACGCAGGCGAAAGTGGCTACACCTTC. As protein: CASSYSNAGESGYTF.

This clone was seen a single time. The genes are TRBV6-5 and TRBJ1-1, with TRBD1 as a possible D gene (5 bases). V lost 8 bases and J 7 bases, leaving 11 bases between the germline ends. Germline V lookup: CDR1 MNHEY, CDR2 SVGAGI. The CDR3 is 11 amino acids. The CDR3 nucleotides read TGTGCCAGCGGGGGGTTCTTTGAAGCTTTCTTT. Its protein product is CASGGFFEAFF.

In this sample, this clone turned up many times. The chain is built from TRBV7-8 and TRBJ1-2; 7 nucleotides align to TRBD1. The germline CDR1 and CDR2 sequences are SGHVS and FQNEAQ. The CDR3 covers 14 residues. Germline trimming cut 1 base from V and 8 bases from J; bases unmatched to any gene: 7. CDR3 sequence reads: CASSLEGGAGGYTF. The CDR3 DNA sequence: TGTGCCAGCAGCTTAGAAGGGGGCGCGGGAGGCTACACCTTC.

The CDR3 reads CASSPYEGTSSPSSYNEQFF. In DNA form, the CDR3 reads TGTGCCAGCTCACCCTATGAGGGGACTAGCAGCCCTAGCTCCTACAATGAGCAGTTCTTC. The chain employs TRBV18 and TRBJ2-1, with TRBD2 matching over 9 bases. Trimming at V came to 3 bases and at J to 0 bases, leaving 15 bases not matched to a gene. The CDR3 length is 20 residues. Germline V CDR1 and CDR2: KGHSH, LQKENI.

In this sample, this clone turned up once. The chain combines TRBV3-1 (or the pseudogene TRBV3-2) with TRBJ2-1; no clear D gene. Germline CDR1 is LGHDT and CDR2 is YNNKEL (reference sequence). CDR3 length equals 12 residues. V lost 6 bases and J 5 bases, leaving 8 bases between the germline ends. CDR3 nucleotide sequence: TGTGCCAGCAGTTTGTACAACAATGAGCAGTTCTTC. The encoded protein is CASSLYNNEQFF.

The genes are TRBV28 and TRBJ2-2; D is possibly TRBD1 (11 bases). Per germline, CDR1 MDHEN and CDR2 SYDVKM. CDR3 length: 20 amino acids. The ends were cut back, 2 bases at V and 9 bases at J, with 31 bases in the middle. The CDR3 region has the DNA TGTGCCAGCAGTTTACCGGACAGGGGGCGGCTAGCGGGAGCGAGGAGGGAGCTGTTTTTT. This translates into CASSLPDRGRLAGARRELFF. The whole variable domain, filled in from reference TRBV28 and TRBJ2-2, reads DVKVTQSSRYLVKRTGEKVFLECVQDMDHENMFWYRQDPGLGLRLIYFSYDVKMKEKGDIPEGYSVSREKKERFSLILESASTNQTSMYLCASSLPDRGRLAGARRELFFGEGSRLTVL.

The chain recombines TRBV7-2 with TRBJ2-2; 10 bases agree with TRBD2. Per germline, CDR1 SGHTA and CDR2 FQGNSA. The CDR3 sequence is 15 residues long. J was trimmed by 5 bases and V by 4 bases; bases with no gene match: 4. The CDR3 loop is CASSWTSGSTGELFF. CDR3 in DNA: TGTGCCAGCAGCTGGACTAGCGGTTCAACCGGGGAGCTGTTTTTT.

The rearrangement links TRBV6-1 to TRBJ1-6; no clear D gene. The CDR3 is 13 amino acids. Germline CDR1 is MNHNS and CDR2 is SASEGT. The ends were cut back, 1 base at V and 14 bases at J, with 12 bases in the middle. As DNA, the CDR3 is TGTGCCAGCAGTGAAGAAGAGGGTTTATCCCTCCACTTT. Its translation: CASSEEEGLSLHF.

The chain employs TRBV10-1 and TRBJ2-3; TRBD2 aligns across 9 bases. This CDR3 has 16 residues. J lost 7 bases, V lost 4 bases, and 12 bases had no gene match. Germline V lookup: CDR1 WNHNN, CDR2 SYGVQD (reference sequence). CDR3 sequence (DNA): TGCGCCAGCAGTGCGGGGCGGGAGGGCCGCGGAAATACGCAGTATTTT. It is translated as CASSAGREGRGNTQYF.

The CDR3 DNA reads TGCGCCAGCAGCTTGGGCCCTAGCGGGAGTGGCACAGATACGCAGTATTTT. Translation: CASSLGPSGSGTDTQYF. The gene calls are TRBV5-1 and TRBJ2-3; 10 bases match TRBD2. With 0 bases clipped from V and 1 base from J, the junction kept 5 bases outside the gene matches. The CDR3 is 17 amino acids. Germline V gives CDR1 SGHRS, CDR2 YFSETQ.

The chain has TRBV28 and TRBJ2-7, with 9 bases that match TRBD1. Germline V gene lookup returns CDR1 MDHEN and CDR2 SYDVKM. With V trimmed by 3 bases and J by 5 bases, 8 bases remained unmatched. This CDR3 contains 15 residues. The CDR3 sequence: CASSFTGGEENEQYF. CDR3 sequence (DNA): TGTGCCAGCAGTTTTACAGGGGGCGAAGAGAACGAGCAGTACTTC.

The chain links TRBV11-3 to TRBJ2-5; weak D call: TRBD1 (6 bases). The CDR3 is 15 residues long. V shed 0 bases and J shed 5 bases, with 13 bases lying between them. Germline V gene data show CDR1 as SGHNT and CDR2 as YENEEA. CDR3 nucleotides: TGTGCCAGCAGCTTAGATAAAGCAGGGGCGGAGACCCAGTACTTC. This translates into CASSLDKAGAETQYF.

The V call is TRBV6-5, the J call TRBJ1-5, with unresolved D. Trimming took 3 bases from V and 0 from J, leaving 6 bases between them. The germline V gene has CDR1 MNHEY and CDR2 SVGAGI. This CDR3 spans 14 amino acids. The DNA of the CDR3 is TGTGCCAGCAGTTATACAGCTAGCAATCAGCCCCAGCATTTT. Translated, it gives CASSYTASNQPQHF.

The chain joins TRBV2 to TRBJ1-4; D is ambiguous. From germline, CDR1 is SNHLY and CDR2 FYNNEI. This CDR3 spans 14 amino acids. Trimming took off 5 bases at V and 8 bases at J, with 15 bases between the two ends. In DNA form, the CDR3 reads TGTGCCAGCAGTTCTAACGGCCGGGAAGAAAAACTGTTTTTT. Protein sequence: CASSSNGREEKLFF.

The J gene is TRBJ2-5, the V gene TRBV10-3; 9 positions agree with TRBD2. V was pared by 6 bases and J by 0 bases, with 5 bases of the junction left unmatched. From germline, CDR1 is ENHRY and CDR2 SYGVKD. The CDR3 covers 15 residues. CDR3 nucleotide sequence: TGTGCCATCAGCGGTAGCGGGAGTTACCAAGAGACCCAGTACTTC. It translates to CAISGSGSYQETQYF.

J is TRBJ2-1 and V is TRBV24-1, with 7 nucleotides matching TRBD1. Per the germline V gene, CDR1 is KGHDR and CDR2 is SFDVKD. The CDR3 extends over 17 amino acids. Losses at the gene ends were 4 bases for V and 4 bases for J; bases not matched to a gene: 12. CDR3 bases: TGTGCCACCAGTGAGGAGTCCGGGACAGTGTATTACAATGAGCAGTTCTTC. It encodes CATSEESGTVYYNEQFF.

V gene TRBV15 combines with J gene TRBJ1-5; 8 bases agree with TRBD1. The CDR3 is 21 amino acids. J lost 2 bases, V lost 0 bases, and 18 bases had no gene match. Germline V gene sequence: CDR1 LNHNV, CDR2 YYDKDF (reference sequence). CDR3 bases: TGTGCCACCAGCAGAGATACGTTTAAGGCAGGGGGCGCGGTTGGCAATCAGCCCCAGCATTTT. Translated: CATSRDTFKAGGAVGNQPQHF. Variable domain in full (rest from reference TRBV15 and TRBJ1-5): DAMVIQNPRYQVTQFGKPVTLSCSQTLNHNVMYWYQQKSSQAPKLLFHYYDKDFNNEADTPDNFQSRRPNTSFCFLDIRSPGLGDTAMYLCATSRDTFKAGGAVGNQPQHFGDGTRLSIL.

The chain couples TRBV30 to TRBJ2-1; the match to TRBD1 covers 8 bases. Trimming at V came to 7 bases and at J to 3 bases, leaving 11 bases not matched to a gene. There are 15 residues in the CDR3. Germline values: CDR1 GTSNPN, CDR2 SVGIG (reference sequence). The CDR3 region is CALAGGDPIYNEQFF. CDR3 nucleotide sequence: TGTGCCTTAGCAGGGGGCGATCCGATCTACAATGAGCAGTTCTTC.

J is TRBJ1-3 and V is TRBV10-3; 7 nucleotides align to TRBD1. This CDR3 spans 17 amino acids. CDR1 and CDR2 from the germline V gene are ENHRY and SYGVKD. V was pared by 3 bases and J by 4 bases, with 12 bases of the junction left unmatched. This CDR3 is CAISDRRQGTSGNTIYF. CDR3 DNA: TGTGCCATCAGTGACCGTAGACAGGGAACTTCGGGAAACACCATATATTTT.

This chain uses TRBV6-2 or TRBV6-3 with TRBJ1-5; TRBD1 aligns across 7 bases. The CDR3 totals 17 residues. Looked up from germline, CDR1 is MNHEY and CDR2 is SVGEGT. The junction had 10 bases not matched to a gene; V was cut back by 5 bases and J by 0 bases. The CDR3 sequence: CASSTGQRDYSNQPQHF. For the CDR3, the DNA is TGTGCCAGCAGTACGGGACAGAGGGATTATAGCAATCAGCCCCAGCATTTT.

The V call is TRBV28, the J call TRBJ2-7; 7 bases line up with TRBD2. V gave up 1 base and J gave up 3 bases; unmatched junction bases: 3. This CDR3 is built from 14 residues. Germline values: CDR1 MDHEN, CDR2 SYDVKM. The CDR3 loop reads CASSLYGEGYEQYF. CDR3 coding DNA: TGTGCCAGCAGTTTATATGGGGAGGGCTACGAGCAGTACTTC.

This chain uses TRBV11-3 with TRBJ1-1; TRBD1 matches at 11 bases. Unmatched junction bases numbered 4, after V lost 8 bases and J lost 5 bases. The CDR3 is made up of 13 amino acids. Germline CDR1 reads SGHNT; CDR2 reads YENEEA. CDR3 sequence: CASGQGARTEAFF. In DNA form, the CDR3 reads TGTGCCAGCGGACAGGGGGCGAGGACTGAAGCTTTCTTT. Full variable domain (missing parts from reference TRBV11-3 and TRBJ1-1): EAGVVQSPRYKIIEKKQPVAFWCNPISGHNTLYWYLQNLGQGPELLIRYENEEAVDDSQLPKDRFSAERLKGVDSTLKIQPAELGDSAVYLCASGQGARTEAFFGQGTRLTVV.

The chain uses TRBV24-1 and TRBJ2-3, with D perhaps matching TRBD1 (7 bases). Germline CDR1 reads KGHDR; CDR2 reads SFDVKD. V lost 7 bases, J lost 0 bases, and 10 bases lay in between. This CDR3 is built from 14 residues. DNA of the CDR3: TGTGCCACCAGATCAGGGGGGAGCACAGATACGCAGTATTTT. As protein: CATRSGGSTDTQYF.